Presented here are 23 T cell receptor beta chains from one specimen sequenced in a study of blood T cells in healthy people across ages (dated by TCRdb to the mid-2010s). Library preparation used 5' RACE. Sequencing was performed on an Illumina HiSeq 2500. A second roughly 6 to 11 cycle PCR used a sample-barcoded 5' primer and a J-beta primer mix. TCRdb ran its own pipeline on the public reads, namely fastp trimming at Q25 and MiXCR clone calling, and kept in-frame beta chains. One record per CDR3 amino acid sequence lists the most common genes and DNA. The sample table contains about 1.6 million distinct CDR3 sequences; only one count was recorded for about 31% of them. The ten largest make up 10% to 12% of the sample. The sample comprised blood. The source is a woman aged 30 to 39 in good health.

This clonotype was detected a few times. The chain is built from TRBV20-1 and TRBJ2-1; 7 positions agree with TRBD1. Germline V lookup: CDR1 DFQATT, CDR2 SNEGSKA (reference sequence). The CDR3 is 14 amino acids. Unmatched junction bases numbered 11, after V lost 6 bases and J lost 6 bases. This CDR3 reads CSASDRVRSNEQFF. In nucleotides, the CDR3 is TGCAGTGCATCCGACAGGGTGAGGTCCAATGAGCAGTTCTTC.

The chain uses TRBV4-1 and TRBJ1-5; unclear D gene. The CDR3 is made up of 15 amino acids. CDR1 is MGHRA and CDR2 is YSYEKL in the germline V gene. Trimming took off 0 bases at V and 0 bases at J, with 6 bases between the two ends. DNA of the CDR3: TGCGCCAGCAGCCAAGAGAGGTTTAGCAATCAGCCCCAGCATTTT. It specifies CASSQERFSNQPQHF.

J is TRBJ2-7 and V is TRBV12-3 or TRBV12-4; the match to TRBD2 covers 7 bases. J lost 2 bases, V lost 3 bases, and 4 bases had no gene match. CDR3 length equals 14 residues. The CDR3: CASSFGGRAYEQYF. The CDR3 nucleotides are TGTGCCAGCAGTTTCGGGGGGAGGGCCTACGAGCAGTACTTC.

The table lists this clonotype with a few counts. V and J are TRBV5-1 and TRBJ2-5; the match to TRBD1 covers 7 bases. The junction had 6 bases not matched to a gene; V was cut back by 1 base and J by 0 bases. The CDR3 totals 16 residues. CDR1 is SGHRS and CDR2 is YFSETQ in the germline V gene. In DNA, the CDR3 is TGCGCCAGCAGCTTGAACACAGGGGATTACCAAGAGACCCAGTACTTC. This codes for CASSLNTGDYQETQYF.

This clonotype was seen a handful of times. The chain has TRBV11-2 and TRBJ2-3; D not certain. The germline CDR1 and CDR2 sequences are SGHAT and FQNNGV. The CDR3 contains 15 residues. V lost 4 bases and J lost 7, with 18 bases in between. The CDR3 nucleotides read TGTGCCAGCAGCTCGACGCCGGGTCTGGGGTATACGCAGTATTTT. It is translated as CASSSTPGLGYTQYF.

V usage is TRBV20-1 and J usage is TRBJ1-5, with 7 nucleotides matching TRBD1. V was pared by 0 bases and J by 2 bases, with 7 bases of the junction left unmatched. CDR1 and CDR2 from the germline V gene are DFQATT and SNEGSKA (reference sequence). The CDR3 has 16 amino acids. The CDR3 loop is CSARDSTGRGNQPQHF. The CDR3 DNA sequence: TGCAGTGCTAGAGATTCGACAGGGAGAGGCAATCAGCCCCAGCATTTT.

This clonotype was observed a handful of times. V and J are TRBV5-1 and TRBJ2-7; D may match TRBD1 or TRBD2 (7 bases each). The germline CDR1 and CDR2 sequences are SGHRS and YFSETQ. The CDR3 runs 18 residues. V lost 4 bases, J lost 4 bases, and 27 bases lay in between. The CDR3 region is CASSPGSTGGQSVYEQYF. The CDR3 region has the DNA TGCGCCAGCAGCCCTGGTTCGACGGGGGGACAGTCGGTTTACGAGCAGTACTTC.

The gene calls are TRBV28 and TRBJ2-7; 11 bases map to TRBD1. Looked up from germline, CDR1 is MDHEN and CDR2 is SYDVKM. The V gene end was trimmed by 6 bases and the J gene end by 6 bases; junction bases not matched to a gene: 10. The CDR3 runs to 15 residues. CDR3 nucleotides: TGTGCCAGCAGCCGGACAGGGGGCGGAACACGCGAGCAGTACTTC. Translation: CASSRTGGGTREQYF.

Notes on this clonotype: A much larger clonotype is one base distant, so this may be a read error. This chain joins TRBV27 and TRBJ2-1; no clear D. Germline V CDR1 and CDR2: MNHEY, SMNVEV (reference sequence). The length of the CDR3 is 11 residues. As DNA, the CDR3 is TGTGCCAGCAAAGTCTACATTGAGCAGTTCTTC. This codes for CASKVYIEQFF.

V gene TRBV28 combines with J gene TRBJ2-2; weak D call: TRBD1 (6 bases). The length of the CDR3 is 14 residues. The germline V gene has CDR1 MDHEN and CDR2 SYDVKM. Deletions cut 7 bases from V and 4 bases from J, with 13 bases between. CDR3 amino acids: CASNSQGPTGELFF. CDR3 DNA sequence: TGTGCCAGCAATTCACAGGGACCCACCGGGGAGCTGTTTTTT.

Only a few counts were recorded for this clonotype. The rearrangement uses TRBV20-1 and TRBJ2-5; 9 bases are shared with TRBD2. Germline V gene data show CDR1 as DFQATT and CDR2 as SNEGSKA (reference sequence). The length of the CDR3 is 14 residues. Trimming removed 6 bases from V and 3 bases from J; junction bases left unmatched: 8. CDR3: CSAQSSGVKETQYF. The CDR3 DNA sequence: TGCAGTGCCCAATCTAGCGGGGTCAAAGAGACCCAGTACTTC.

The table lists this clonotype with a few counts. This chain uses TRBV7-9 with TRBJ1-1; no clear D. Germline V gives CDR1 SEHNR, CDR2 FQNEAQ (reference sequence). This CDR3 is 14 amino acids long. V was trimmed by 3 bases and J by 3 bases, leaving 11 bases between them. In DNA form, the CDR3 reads TGTGCCAGCAGCTTTTTCGACGGCTACACTGAAGCTTTCTTT. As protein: CASSFFDGYTEAFF.

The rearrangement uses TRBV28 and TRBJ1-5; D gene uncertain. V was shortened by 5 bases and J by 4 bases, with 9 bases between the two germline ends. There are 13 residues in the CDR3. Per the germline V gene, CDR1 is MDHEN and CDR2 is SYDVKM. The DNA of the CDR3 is TGTGCCAGCAGTCCCTACTTAAATCAGCCCCAGCATTTT. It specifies CASSPYLNQPQHF.

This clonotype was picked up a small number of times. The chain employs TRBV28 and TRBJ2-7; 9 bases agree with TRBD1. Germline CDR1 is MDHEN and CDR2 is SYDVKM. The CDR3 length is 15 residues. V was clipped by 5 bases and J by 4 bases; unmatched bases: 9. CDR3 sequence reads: CASSDPGQGRYEQYF. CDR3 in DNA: TGTGCCAGCAGTGACCCGGGACAGGGTCGGTACGAGCAGTACTTC.

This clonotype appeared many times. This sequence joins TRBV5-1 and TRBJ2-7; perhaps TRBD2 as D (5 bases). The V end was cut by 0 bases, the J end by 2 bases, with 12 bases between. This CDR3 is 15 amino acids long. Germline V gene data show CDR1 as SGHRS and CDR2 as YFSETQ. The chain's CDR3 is CASSLAEGGAYEQYF. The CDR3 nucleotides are TGCGCCAGCAGCTTGGCGGAAGGAGGAGCCTACGAGCAGTACTTC. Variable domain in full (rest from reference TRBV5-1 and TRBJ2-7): KAGVTQTPRYLIKTRGQQVTLSCSPISGHRSVSWYQQTPGQGLQFLFEYFSETQRNKGNFPGRFSGRQFSNSRSEMNVSTLELGDSALYLCASSLAEGGAYEQYFGPGTRLTVT.

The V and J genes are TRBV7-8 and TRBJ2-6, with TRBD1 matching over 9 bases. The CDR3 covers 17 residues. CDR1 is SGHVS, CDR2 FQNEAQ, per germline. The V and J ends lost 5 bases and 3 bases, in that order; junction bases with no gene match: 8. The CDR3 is CASSRRDRVNGANVLTF. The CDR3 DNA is TGTGCCAGCAGCCGGCGGGACAGGGTGAATGGGGCCAACGTCCTGACTTTC.

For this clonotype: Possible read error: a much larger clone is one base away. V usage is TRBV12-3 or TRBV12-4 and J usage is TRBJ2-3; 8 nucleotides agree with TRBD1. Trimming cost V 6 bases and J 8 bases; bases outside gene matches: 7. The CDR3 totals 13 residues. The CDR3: CASRKQQGGTQYF. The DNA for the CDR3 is TGTGCCAGCAGGAAACAACAGGGGGGTACGCAGTATTTT.

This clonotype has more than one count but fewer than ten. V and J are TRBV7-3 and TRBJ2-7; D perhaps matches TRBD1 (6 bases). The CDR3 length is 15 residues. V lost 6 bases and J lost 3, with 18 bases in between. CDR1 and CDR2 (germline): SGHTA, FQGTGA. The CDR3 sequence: CASSPGVVVSYEQYF. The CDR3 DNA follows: TGTGCCAGCAGTCCAGGGGTGGTTGTTAGCTACGAGCAGTACTTC.

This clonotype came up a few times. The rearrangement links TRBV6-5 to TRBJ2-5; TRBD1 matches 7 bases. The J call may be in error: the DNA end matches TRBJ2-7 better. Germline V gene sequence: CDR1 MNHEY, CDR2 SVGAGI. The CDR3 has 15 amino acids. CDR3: CASSYIGGKVYEQYF. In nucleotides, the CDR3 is TGTGCCAGCAGTTACATAGGGGGCAAGGTGTACGAGCAGTACTTC.

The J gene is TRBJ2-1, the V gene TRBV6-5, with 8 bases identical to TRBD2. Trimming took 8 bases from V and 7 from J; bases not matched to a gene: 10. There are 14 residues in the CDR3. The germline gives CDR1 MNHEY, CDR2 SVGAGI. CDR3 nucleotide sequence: TGTGCCAGCGCTGGGGGACTAGTTCGGAATGAGCAGTTCTTC. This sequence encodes CASAGGLVRNEQFF.

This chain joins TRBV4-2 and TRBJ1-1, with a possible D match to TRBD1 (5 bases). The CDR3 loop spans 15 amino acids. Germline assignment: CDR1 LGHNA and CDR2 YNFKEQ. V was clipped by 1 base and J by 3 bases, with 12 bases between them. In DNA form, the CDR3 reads TGTGCCAGCAGCCAAGTAAGGGGATCGCACACTGAAGCTTTCTTT. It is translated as CASSQVRGSHTEAFF.

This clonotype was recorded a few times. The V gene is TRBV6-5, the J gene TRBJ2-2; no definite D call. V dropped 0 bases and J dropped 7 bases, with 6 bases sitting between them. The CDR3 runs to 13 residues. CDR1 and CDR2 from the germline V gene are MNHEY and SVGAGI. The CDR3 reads CASSYSWVGELFF. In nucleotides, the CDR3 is TGTGCCAGCAGTTACTCTTGGGTCGGGGAGCTGTTTTTT.

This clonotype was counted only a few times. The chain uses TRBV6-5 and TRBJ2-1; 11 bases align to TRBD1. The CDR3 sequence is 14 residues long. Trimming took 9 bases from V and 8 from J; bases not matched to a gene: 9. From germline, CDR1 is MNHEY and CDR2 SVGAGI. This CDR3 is CASGQGAVGDEQFF. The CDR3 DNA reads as TGTGCCAGTGGACAGGGGGCAGTTGGTGATGAGCAGTTCTTC.